The 3 T cell receptor beta chains listed next were all sequenced from one sample in a study of identical twins. A single record per CDR3 protein comes from TCRdb applying MiXCR to the 5' RACE reads. The sample has around 340,000 distinct CDR3 sequences, 9% to 15% seen once. The data also belong to a second study, concerning yellow fever vaccine responses in identical twins.

Sequenced: CD8+ T cells sorted from blood. All receptors derive from a woman aged 18-35 years in good health.

V usage is TRBV27 and J usage is TRBJ2-1, with 7 bases matching TRBD1. CDR3 length equals 13 residues. V lost 5 bases, J lost 6 bases, and 4 bases stayed unmatched. The germline V gene encodes CDR1 MNHEY and CDR2 SMNVEV (reference sequence). The CDR3: CASSLGQVNEQFF. CDR3 DNA sequence: TGTGCCAGCAGTCTCGGACAGGTCAATGAGCAGTTCTTC.

This clonotype showed up just a few times. This chain joins TRBV9 and TRBJ2-1; the D call may be TRBD1 or TRBD2 (5 bases each). The CDR3 extends over 17 amino acids. V gave up 3 bases and J gave up 3 bases, with 19 bases separating them. Germline V gene lookup returns CDR1 SGDLS and CDR2 YYNGEE. The CDR3 reads CASSDEVGDHFYNEQFF. The CDR3 nucleotides read TGTGCCAGCAGCGACGAGGTGGGGGACCACTTCTACAATGAGCAGTTCTTC.

The chain combines TRBV3-1 with TRBJ2-1; 9 nucleotides line up with TRBD2. CDR1 and CDR2 from the germline V gene are LGHDT and YNNKEL (reference sequence). The CDR3 sequence is 19 residues long. The V segment lost 1 base and the J segment 0 bases; nucleotides outside the gene matches: 10. CDR3 amino acids: CASSQGYASGALSYNEQFF. The CDR3 DNA sequence: TGTGCCAGCAGCCAAGGCTACGCTAGCGGGGCCCTCTCCTACAATGAGCAGTTCTTC.